The clone carrying this TCR beta chain was seen just once. Trimming took 4 bases from V and 3 from J; bases not matched to a gene: 18. The CDR3 is 18 residues long. CDR1 SEHNR and CDR2 FQNEAQ come from the germline V gene (reference sequence). This specimen belongs to a study of blood T cell repertoires in COVID-19. Only in-frame clones appear in the TCRdb table, and some are missing; sequencing was by immunoSEQ multiplex PCR. The data hold 150,000 to 200,000 clones, with about 80% observed a single time. This clonotype was sampled from a woman older than 75 with acute or convalescent COVID-19. The V call is TRBV7-9, the J call TRBJ2-7; 7 nucleotides agree with TRBD2. Sequences were obtained from peripheral blood. CDR3 coding DNA: TGTGCCAGCAGCTCAGATCGCCCGGTAGCGGGCCCACTCTACGAGCAGTACTTC. It is translated as CASSSDRPVAGPLYEQYF.